This is a list of T cell receptor beta chains from one sample in a study of shared clonotypes between healthy human individuals. Using immunoSEQ multiplex PCR, the repertoire was profiled, and TCRdb retains in-frame clones only, with some absent. The sample includes around 510,000 clones, 95% to 97% of them seen just once. Sequencing was carried out using naive CD4+ T cells sorted from blood. The source of these receptors is a woman aged 30 to 39 in good health. The CDR3 runs from the conserved cysteine through the conserved F or W. Fields, in order: CDR3 protein, CDR3 DNA, J gene, D gene, clone size, CDR3 length, V gene. The D gene is left open where the match is weak. Clone size is shown for a subset of rows, as once, few, many or a class of expanded clone.

CASSRPQAGINEQFF | TGTGCCAGCAGCCGACCCCAGGCAGGGATCAATGAGCAGTTCTTC | TRBJ2-1 | NA | NA | 15 | TRBV7-2
CASIFVETQYF | TGTGCCAGCATCTTCGTGGAGACCCAGTACTTC | TRBJ2-5 | NA | NA | 11 | TRBV6-1
CASSRGGSGFNEQFF | TGTGCCAGCAGCAGGGGGGGTAGCGGGTTCAATGAGCAGTTCTTC | TRBJ2-1 | NA | once | 15 | TRBV11-3
CASRQTTSTDTQYF | TGTGCCAGTCGACAGACTACTAGCACAGATACGCAGTATTTT | TRBJ2-3 | NA | NA | 14 | TRBV6-5
CASTSPGNTEAFF | TGTGCCAGCACGAGTCCGGGGAACACTGAAGCTTTCTTT | TRBJ1-1 | NA | NA | 13 | TRBV6-4
CASSYSIYTLNTEAFF | TGTGCCAGCAGTTACTCGATTTACACCCTGAACACTGAAGCTTTCTTT | TRBJ1-1 | NA | NA | 16 | TRBV6-5
CASSSRGSWVAFF | TGTGCCAGCAGCTCCCGGGGCAGCTGGGTAGCTTTCTTT | TRBJ1-1 | NA | NA | 13 | TRBV7-2
CASSLAGSVYEQYF | TGTGCCAGCAGCTTGGCAGGGTCGGTGTACGAGCAGTACTTC | TRBJ2-7 | NA | once | 14 | TRBV5-5
CASAPGTSGSYEQYF | TGTGCCAGCGCCCCTGGGACTAGCGGTTCCTACGAGCAGTACTTC | TRBJ2-7 | TRBD2 | NA | 15 | TRBV6-5
CASSFTSARSYEQYF | TGTGCCAGCAGTTTTACATCAGCAAGGAGTTACGAGCAGTACTTC | TRBJ2-7 | NA | NA | 15 | TRBV28
CASRVPSPPYEQYF | TGTGCCAGCAGGGTCCCTTCGCCCCCCTACGAGCAGTACTTC | TRBJ2-7 | NA | NA | 14 | TRBV27
CASSQEPQGGNQPQHF | TGCGCCAGCAGCCAAGAACCTCAGGGGGGAAATCAGCCCCAGCATTTT | TRBJ1-5 | TRBD1 | NA | 16 | TRBV5-1
CASRGRGADYSNQPQHF | TGTGCCAGTCGAGGGCGGGGGGCGGACTATAGCAATCAGCCCCAGCATTTT | TRBJ1-5 | NA | NA | 17 | TRBV19
CASSPTTGKYEQYF | TGTGCCAGCAGCCCAACGACAGGGAAGTACGAGCAGTACTTC | TRBJ2-7 | TRBD1 | NA | 14 | TRBV7-9
CASSLSVTGELFF | TGCGCCAGCAGCTTGTCTGTCACCGGGGAGCTGTTTTTT | TRBJ2-2 | NA | NA | 13 | TRBV5-1
CASSFDLSGVGEQFF | TGTGCCAGCAGTTTTGATTTATCGGGAGTCGGAGAGCAGTTCTTC | TRBJ2-1 | NA | NA | 15 | TRBV6-1
CASSLAGDQPQHF | TGCGCCAGCAGCTTGGCAGGAGATCAGCCCCAGCATTTT | TRBJ1-5 | NA | NA | 13 | TRBV5-1
CAWSVGWREGLGMSYNEQFF | TGTGCCTGGAGTGTAGGTTGGCGGGAGGGCCTGGGAATGTCCTACAATGAGCAGTTCTTC | TRBJ2-1 | TRBD2 | NA | 20 | TRBV30
CASSLSDFSYGYTF | TGTGCCAGCAGCTTAAGTGACTTTTCTTATGGCTACACCTTC | TRBJ1-2 | NA | once | 14 | TRBV7-9
CASSRVEYEQFF | TGTGCCAGTAGCAGGGTTGAGTATGAGCAGTTCTTC | TRBJ2-1 | NA | NA | 12 | TRBV19
CASSPPSTGGEQYF | TGTGCCAGCTCACCACCGTCGACAGGGGGCGAGCAGTACTTC | TRBJ2-7 | TRBD1 | NA | 14 | TRBV18
CASSTTGGFMIQYF | TGTGCCAGTAGTACTACAGGGGGGTTTATGATCCAGTACTTC | TRBJ2-5 | TRBD1 | once | 14 | TRBV19
CASSDSGYTF | TGTGCCAGCAGTGACAGTGGCTACACCTTC | TRBJ1-2 | NA | NA | 10 | TRBV25-1
CASSPKGGGAYEQYF | TGTGCCAGCAGCCCAAAGGGCGGGGGTGCCTACGAGCAGTACTTC | TRBJ2-7 | NA | NA | 15 | TRBV21-1
CASSFAGLGETQYF | TGCGCCAGCAGCTTCGCAGGGCTGGGAGAGACCCAGTACTTC | TRBJ2-5 | NA | NA | 14 | TRBV5-1
CASSVGTGGTGELFF | TGTGCCAGCAGCGTCGGGACAGGGGGCACCGGGGAGCTGTTTTTT | TRBJ2-2 | TRBD1 | NA | 15 | TRBV9
CASSLIGGSGADTQYF | TGCGCCAGCAGCTTGATCGGCGGGAGCGGGGCAGATACGCAGTATTTT | TRBJ2-3 | TRBD2 | NA | 16 | TRBV5-1
CSVVTVGGELFF | TGCAGCGTTGTGACGGTCGGCGGGGAGCTGTTTTTT | TRBJ2-2 | NA | NA | 12 | TRBV29-1
CASSWIRDGGELFF | TGTGCCAGCAGTTGGATCAGGGATGGCGGGGAGCTGTTTTTT | TRBJ2-2 | NA | NA | 14 | TRBV27
CASSQVTGQANTGELFF | TGTGCCAGCAGCCAAGTTACAGGGCAGGCGAACACCGGGGAGCTGTTTTTT | TRBJ2-2 | NA | once | 17 | TRBV14
CAWMGQGAGKLFF | TGTGCCTGGATGGGGCAGGGTGCAGGAAAACTGTTTTTT | TRBJ1-4 | NA | NA | 13 | TRBV30